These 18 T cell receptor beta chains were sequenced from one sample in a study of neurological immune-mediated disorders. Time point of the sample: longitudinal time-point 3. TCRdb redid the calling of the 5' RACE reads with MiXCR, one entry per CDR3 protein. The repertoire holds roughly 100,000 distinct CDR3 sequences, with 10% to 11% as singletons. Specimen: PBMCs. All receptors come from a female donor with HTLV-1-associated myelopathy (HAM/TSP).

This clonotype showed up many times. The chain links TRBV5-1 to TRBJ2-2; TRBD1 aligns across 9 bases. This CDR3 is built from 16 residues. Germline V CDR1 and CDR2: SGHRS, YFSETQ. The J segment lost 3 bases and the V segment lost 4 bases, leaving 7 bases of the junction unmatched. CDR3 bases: TGCGCCAGCAGCATAAACAGGGGGCCGGACACCGGGGAGCTGTTTTTT. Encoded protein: CASSINRGPDTGELFF.

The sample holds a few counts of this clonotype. CDR3 coding DNA: TGTGCCACCAGTGACGCGACCGGGACAGTCTATGGCTACACCTTC. Its protein is CATSDATGTVYGYTF. V is TRBV24-1 and J is TRBJ1-2, with TRBD1 matching 7 bases. Trimming took 4 bases from V and 4 from J; bases not matched to a gene: 8. In germline, CDR1 is KGHDR, CDR2 SFDVKD. This CDR3 has 15 residues.

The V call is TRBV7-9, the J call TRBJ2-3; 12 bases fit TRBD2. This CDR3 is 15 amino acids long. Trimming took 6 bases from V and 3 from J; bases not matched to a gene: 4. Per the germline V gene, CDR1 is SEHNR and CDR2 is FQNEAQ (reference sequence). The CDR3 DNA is TGTGCCAGCAGGCAGACTAGCGGGAGAACAGATACGCAGTATTTT. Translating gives CASRQTSGRTDTQYF.

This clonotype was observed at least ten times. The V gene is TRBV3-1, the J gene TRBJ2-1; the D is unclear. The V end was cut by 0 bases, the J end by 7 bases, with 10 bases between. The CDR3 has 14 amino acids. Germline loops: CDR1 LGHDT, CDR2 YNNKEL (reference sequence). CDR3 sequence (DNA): TGTGCCAGCAGCCAAGACAAAAGTTTAAATGAGCAGTTCTTC. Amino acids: CASSQDKSLNEQFF.

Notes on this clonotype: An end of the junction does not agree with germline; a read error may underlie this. The CDR3: CATSRDRGTHEQYF. For the CDR3, the DNA is TGTGCTACCAGCAGAGATAGGGGCACCCACGAGCAGTACTTC. The J gene is TRBJ2-7, the V gene TRBV15, with a weak D call TRBD1 (5 bases). The germline CDR1 and CDR2 sequences are LNHNV and YYDKDF (reference sequence). CDR3 length: 14 residues.

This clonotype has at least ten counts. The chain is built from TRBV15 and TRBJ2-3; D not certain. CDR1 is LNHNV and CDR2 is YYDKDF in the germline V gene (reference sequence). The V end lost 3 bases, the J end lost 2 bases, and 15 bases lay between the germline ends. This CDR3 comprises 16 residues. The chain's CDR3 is CATSRPTGSLTDTQYF. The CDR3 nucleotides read TGTGCCACCAGCAGGCCTACCGGGTCCCTCACAGATACGCAGTATTTT.

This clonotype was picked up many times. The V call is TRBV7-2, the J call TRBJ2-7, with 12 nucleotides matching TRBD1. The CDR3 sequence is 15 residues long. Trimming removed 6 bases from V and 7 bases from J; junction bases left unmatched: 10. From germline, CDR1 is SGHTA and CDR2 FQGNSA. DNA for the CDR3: TGTGCCAGCAGTTCAACGGGGACAGGGGGCGATGAGCAGTACTTC. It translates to CASSSTGTGGDEQYF.

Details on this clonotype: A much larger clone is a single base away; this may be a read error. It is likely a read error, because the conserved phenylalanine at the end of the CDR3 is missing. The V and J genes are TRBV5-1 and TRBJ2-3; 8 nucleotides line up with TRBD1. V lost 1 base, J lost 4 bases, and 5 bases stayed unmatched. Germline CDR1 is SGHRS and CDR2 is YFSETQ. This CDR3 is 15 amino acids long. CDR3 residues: CASSLQGAAPDTQYS. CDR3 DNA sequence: TGCGCCAGCAGCTTGCAGGGGGCAGCCCCAGATACGCAGTATTCT.

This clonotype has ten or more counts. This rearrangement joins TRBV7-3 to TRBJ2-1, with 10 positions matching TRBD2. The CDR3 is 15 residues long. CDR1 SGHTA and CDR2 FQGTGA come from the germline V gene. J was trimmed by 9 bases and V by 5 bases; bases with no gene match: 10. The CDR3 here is CASSPRPSGGFEQFF. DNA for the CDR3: TGTGCCAGCAGCCCGCGCCCTAGCGGGGGCTTTGAGCAGTTCTTC.

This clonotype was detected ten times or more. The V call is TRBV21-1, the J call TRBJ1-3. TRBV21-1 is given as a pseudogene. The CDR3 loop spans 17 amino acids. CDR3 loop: CASSNTRRGYSGNTIYF. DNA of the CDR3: TGTGCCAGCAGCAATACACGAAGAGGTTACTCTGGAAACACCATATATTTT.

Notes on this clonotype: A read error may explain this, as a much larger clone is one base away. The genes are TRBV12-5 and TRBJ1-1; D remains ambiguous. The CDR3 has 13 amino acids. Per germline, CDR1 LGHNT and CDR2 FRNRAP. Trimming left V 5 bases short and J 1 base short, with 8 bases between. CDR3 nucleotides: TGTGCTAGTGGTCATGTCCCGAACACTGAAGCTTTCTTT. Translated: CASGHVPNTEAFF.

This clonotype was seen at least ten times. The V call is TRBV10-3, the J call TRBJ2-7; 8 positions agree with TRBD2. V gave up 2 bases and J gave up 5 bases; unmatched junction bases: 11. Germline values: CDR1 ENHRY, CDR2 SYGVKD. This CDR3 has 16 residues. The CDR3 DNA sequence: TGTGCCATCAGTGAGCCCGACGGGAGGGGTCGGGACGAGCAGTACTTC. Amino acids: CAISEPDGRGRDEQYF.

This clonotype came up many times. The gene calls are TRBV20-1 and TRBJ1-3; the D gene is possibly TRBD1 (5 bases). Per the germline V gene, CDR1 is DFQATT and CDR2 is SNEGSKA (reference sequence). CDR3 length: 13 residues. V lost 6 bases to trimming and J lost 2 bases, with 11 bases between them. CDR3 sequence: CSATGGAGNTIYF. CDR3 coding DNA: TGCAGTGCAACGGGGGGGGCTGGAAACACCATATATTTT.

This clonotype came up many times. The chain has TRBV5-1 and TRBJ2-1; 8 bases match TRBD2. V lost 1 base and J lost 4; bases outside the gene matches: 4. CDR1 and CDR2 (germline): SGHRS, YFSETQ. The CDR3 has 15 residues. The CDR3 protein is CASSLPGGNYNEQFF. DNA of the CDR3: TGCGCCAGCAGCTTGCCGGGGGGGAATTACAATGAGCAGTTCTTC.

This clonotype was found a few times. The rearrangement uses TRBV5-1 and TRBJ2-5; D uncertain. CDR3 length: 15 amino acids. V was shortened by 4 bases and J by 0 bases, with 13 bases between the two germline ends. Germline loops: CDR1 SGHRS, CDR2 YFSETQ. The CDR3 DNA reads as TGCGCCAGCAGCCGATCTGGGCTCAACCAAGAGACCCAGTACTTC. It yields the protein CASSRSGLNQETQYF. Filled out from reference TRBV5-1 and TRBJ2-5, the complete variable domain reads KAGVTQTPRYLIKTRGQQVTLSCSPISGHRSVSWYQQTPGQGLQFLFEYFSETQRNKGNFPGRFSGRQFSNSRSEMNVSTLELGDSALYLCASSRSGLNQETQYFGPGTRLLVL.

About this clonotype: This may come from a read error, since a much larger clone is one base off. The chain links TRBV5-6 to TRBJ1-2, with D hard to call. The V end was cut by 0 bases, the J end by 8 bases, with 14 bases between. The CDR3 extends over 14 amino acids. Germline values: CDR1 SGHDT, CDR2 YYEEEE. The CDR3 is CASSLAVTARGYTF. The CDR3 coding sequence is TGTGCCAGCAGCTTGGCCGTCACGGCGCGAGGCTACACCTTC.

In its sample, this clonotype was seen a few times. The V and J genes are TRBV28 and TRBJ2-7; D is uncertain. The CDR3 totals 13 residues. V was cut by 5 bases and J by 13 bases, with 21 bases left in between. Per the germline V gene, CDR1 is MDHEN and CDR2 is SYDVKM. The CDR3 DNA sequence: TGTGCCAGCAGTCCCTTAGTTGGGCGGCCCGCTTACTTC. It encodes CASSPLVGRPAYF.

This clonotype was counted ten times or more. The CDR3 DNA reads TGTGCCAGCAGCCAACTGACAAACAACTATGGCTACACCTTC. Translated, it gives CASSQLTNNYGYTF. The rearrangement uses TRBV3-1 and TRBJ1-2; D is uncertain. Germline CDR1 is LGHDT and CDR2 is YNNKEL (reference sequence). V lost 2 bases and J lost 2, with 9 bases in between. The CDR3 covers 14 residues.